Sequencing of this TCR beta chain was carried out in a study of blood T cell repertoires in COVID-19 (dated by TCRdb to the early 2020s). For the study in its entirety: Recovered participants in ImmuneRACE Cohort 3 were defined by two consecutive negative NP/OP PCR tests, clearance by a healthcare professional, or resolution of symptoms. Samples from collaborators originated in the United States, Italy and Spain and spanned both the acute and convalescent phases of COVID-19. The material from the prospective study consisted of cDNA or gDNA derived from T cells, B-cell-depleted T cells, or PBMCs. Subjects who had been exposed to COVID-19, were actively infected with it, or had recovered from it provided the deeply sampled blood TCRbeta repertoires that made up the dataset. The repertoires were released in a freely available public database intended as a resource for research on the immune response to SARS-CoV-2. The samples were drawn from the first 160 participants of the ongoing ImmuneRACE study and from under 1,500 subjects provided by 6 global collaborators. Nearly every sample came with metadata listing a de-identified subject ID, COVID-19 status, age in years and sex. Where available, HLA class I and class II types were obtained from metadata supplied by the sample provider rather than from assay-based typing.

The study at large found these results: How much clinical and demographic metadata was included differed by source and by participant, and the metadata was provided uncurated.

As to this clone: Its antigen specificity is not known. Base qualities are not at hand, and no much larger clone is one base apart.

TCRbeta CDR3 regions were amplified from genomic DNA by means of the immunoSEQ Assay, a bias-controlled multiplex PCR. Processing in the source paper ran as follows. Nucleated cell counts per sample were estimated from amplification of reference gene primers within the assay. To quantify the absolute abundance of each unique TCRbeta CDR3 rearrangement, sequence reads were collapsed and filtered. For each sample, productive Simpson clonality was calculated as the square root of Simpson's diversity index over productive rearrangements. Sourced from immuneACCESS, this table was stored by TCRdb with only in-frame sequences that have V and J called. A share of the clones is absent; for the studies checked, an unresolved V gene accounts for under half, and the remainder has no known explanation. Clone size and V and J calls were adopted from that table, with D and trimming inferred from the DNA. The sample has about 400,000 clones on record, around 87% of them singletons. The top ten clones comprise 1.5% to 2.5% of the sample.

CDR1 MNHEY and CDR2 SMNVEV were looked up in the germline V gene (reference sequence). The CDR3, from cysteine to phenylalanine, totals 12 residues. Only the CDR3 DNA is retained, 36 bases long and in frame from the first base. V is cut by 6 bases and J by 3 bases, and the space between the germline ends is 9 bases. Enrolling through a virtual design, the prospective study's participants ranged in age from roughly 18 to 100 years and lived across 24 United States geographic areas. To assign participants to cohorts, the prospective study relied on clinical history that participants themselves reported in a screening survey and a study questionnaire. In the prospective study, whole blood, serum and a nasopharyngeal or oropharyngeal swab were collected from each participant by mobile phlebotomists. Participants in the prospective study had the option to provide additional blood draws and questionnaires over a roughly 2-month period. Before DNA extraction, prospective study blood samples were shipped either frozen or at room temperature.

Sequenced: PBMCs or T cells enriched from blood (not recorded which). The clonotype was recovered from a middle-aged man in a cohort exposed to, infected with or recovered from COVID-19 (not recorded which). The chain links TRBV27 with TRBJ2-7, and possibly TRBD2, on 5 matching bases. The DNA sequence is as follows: TGTGCCAGCAGCACAAGCGGCTACGAGCAGTACTTC. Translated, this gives CASSTSGYEQYF.